What follows are 26 T cell receptor beta chains derived from one specimen sequenced in a study of blood T cell repertoires in COVID-19. The repertoire was sequenced with immunoSEQ multiplex PCR; TCRdb's copy has only in-frame clones and lacks some. The data show approximately 35,000 clones, over 75% seen once. The sequenced material came from peripheral blood. The receptors shown here come from a human donor in a cohort sampled during active COVID-19.

This clone has just a few counts. CDR3 bases: TGTGCCAGCAGTTTAGGACAGTCCTACGAGCAGTACTTC. This sequence encodes CASSLGQSYEQYF. The V gene is TRBV27, the J gene TRBJ2-7, with a weak D call TRBD1 (6 bases). This CDR3 is 13 amino acids long. Per germline, CDR1 MNHEY and CDR2 SMNVEV (reference sequence). V lost 2 bases and J lost 1, with 6 bases in between.

A single count supports this clone. V is TRBV18 and J is TRBJ2-7, with D maybe TRBD1 (6 bases). CDR3 size: 15 residues. CDR1 and CDR2 from the germline V gene are KGHSH and LQKENI. Trimming shortened V by 1 base and J by 4 bases, and 14 bases separated the two germline ends. CDR3 in DNA: TGTGCCAGCTCACCACTCCGGGACCAGGGGTACGAGCAGTACTTC. This translates into CASSPLRDQGYEQYF.

The rearrangement uses TRBV5-6 and TRBJ2-5, with D uncertain. V shed 0 bases and J shed 3 bases, with 3 bases lying between them. CDR1 and CDR2 (germline): SGHDT, YYEEEE. The length of the CDR3 is 12 residues. In DNA form, the CDR3 reads TGTGCCAGCAGCTTGGGCGAAGAGACCCAGTACTTC. Amino acids: CASSLGEETQYF.

In nucleotides, the CDR3 is TGTGCCAGCAGCTTGGACGGGACACAACCCCTTAGCAATCAGCCCCAGCATTTT. It translates to CASSLDGTQPLSNQPQHF. The chain uses TRBV5-4 and TRBJ1-5; TRBD1 might be the D (6 bases). The CDR3 covers 18 residues. V lost 0 bases and J lost 0, with 16 bases in between. Germline assignment: CDR1 SGHNT and CDR2 YYREEE (reference sequence).

This chain connects TRBV11-2 to TRBJ1-5, with TRBD1 as a possible D gene (6 bases). The CDR3 runs to 15 residues. CDR1 SGHAT and CDR2 FQNNGV come from the germline V gene. Trimming removed 2 bases at V and 4 bases at J, with 12 bases between. In DNA form, the CDR3 reads TGTGCCAGCAGCTTATACGGGGGGACAAATCAGCCCCAGCATTTT. Its translation: CASSLYGGTNQPQHF.

The chain recombines TRBV7-2 with TRBJ2-3; the match to TRBD2 covers 12 bases. The V gene end was trimmed by 4 bases and the J gene end by 1 base; junction bases not matched to a gene: 3. The germline V gene has CDR1 SGHTA and CDR2 FQGNSA. The CDR3 contains 16 residues. The DNA of the CDR3 is TGTGCCAGCAGCTCTCGGACTAGCGGGGGCACAGATACGCAGTATTTT. Translated, it gives CASSSRTSGGTDTQYF. The full variable domain, completed using reference TRBV7-2 and TRBJ2-3, is GAGVSQSPSNKVTEKGKDVELRCDPISGHTALYWYRQSLGQGLEFLIYFQGNSAPDKSGLPSDRFSAERTGGSVSTLTIQRTQQEDSAVYLCASSSRTSGGTDTQYFGPGTRLTVL.

This clone was seen a few times. The CDR3 is CASSQVQPSPEQYF. In DNA, the CDR3 is TGTGCCAGCAGCCAAGTGCAACCGAGTCCAGAGCAGTACTTC. The V and J genes are TRBV3-1 (or the pseudogene TRBV3-2) and TRBJ2-7; no definite D call. The V gene's germline CDR1 is LGHDT and CDR2 YNNKEL (reference sequence). The CDR3 is made up of 14 amino acids. V shed 1 base and J shed 7 bases, with 14 bases lying between them.

This clone was seen only once. The rearrangement joins TRBV11-2 to TRBJ2-5, with D maybe TRBD2 (5 bases). Trimming took off 5 bases at V and 4 bases at J, with 11 bases between the two ends. The CDR3 totals 13 residues. Germline V gives CDR1 SGHAT, CDR2 FQNNGV. The CDR3 DNA sequence: TGTGCCAGCAGCCGCGGGCTAGGAGAGACCCAGTACTTC. It is translated as CASSRGLGETQYF.

The chain carries TRBV5-4 and TRBJ2-1; TRBD2 matches at 8 bases. Germline CDR1 and CDR2: SGHNT and YYREEE (reference sequence). V lost 6 bases, J lost 3 bases, and 5 bases stayed unmatched. This CDR3 has 14 residues. The CDR3 DNA is TGTGCCAGCACCCGGGGGGGCAACTACAATGAGCAGTTCTTC. Protein: CASTRGGNYNEQFF.

This clone has more than one count but fewer than ten. J is TRBJ2-7 and V is TRBV7-9; a possible D gene is TRBD2 (7 bases). Trimming cost V 3 bases and J 4 bases, with 13 bases left between them. CDR1 and CDR2 (germline): SEHNR, FQNEAQ (reference sequence). The CDR3 extends over 14 amino acids. The CDR3 coding sequence is TGTGCCAGCAGCTTCGGGGGGCGCGGGTACGAGCAGTACTTC. Its protein product is CASSFGGRGYEQYF.

The chain couples TRBV4-3 to TRBJ1-2; D may be TRBD1 (5 bases). The germline V gene encodes CDR1 LGHNA and CDR2 YSLEER. Trimming left V 0 bases short and J 4 bases short, with 12 bases between. This CDR3 has 15 amino acids. Written as DNA, the CDR3 is TGCGCCAGCAGCCAAGATCGCGGGACTTTCTATGGCTACACCTTC. This gives the protein CASSQDRGTFYGYTF.

This chain connects TRBV5-6 to TRBJ2-1; 13 bases fit TRBD2. V was clipped by 6 bases and J by 6 bases; unmatched bases: 6. The germline V gene encodes CDR1 SGHDT and CDR2 YYEEEE. The length of the CDR3 is 15 residues. CDR3 DNA: TGTGCCAGCACTCTGAGACTAGCGGGGGGCAATGAGCAGTTCTTC. Its protein is CASTLRLAGGNEQFF.

V gene TRBV18 combines with J gene TRBJ2-3, with D possibly TRBD1 on 5 matching bases. The germline V gene encodes CDR1 KGHSH and CDR2 LQKENI. This CDR3 is 15 amino acids long. Trimming took 3 bases from V and 0 from J, leaving 10 bases between them. The DNA of the CDR3 is TGTGCCAGCTCACCTAGGACAACTAGCACAGATACGCAGTATTTT. Translation: CASSPRTTSTDTQYF.

This clone was observed a handful of times. The chain employs TRBV19 and TRBJ1-1; D remains ambiguous. CDR1 is LNHDA and CDR2 is SQIVND in the germline V gene (reference sequence). V lost 1 base and J 1 base, leaving 13 bases between the germline ends. The CDR3 covers 16 residues. CDR3 region: CASSIGLRAGNTEAFF. The CDR3, as DNA: TGTGCCAGTAGTATAGGGTTGAGAGCGGGGAACACTGAAGCTTTCTTT.

With respect to this clone: This sample also contains other DNA sequences that code for the same CDR3. The J gene is TRBJ2-7, the V gene TRBV18; a weak D match, TRBD2 (6 bases). This CDR3 region has 13 residues. The germline V gene encodes CDR1 KGHSH and CDR2 LQKENI. The V gene lost 4 bases and the J gene lost 2 bases, with 9 bases spanning the gap. CDR3 region: CASSRGVTYEQYF. CDR3 in DNA: TGTGCCAGCTCACGCGGGGTTACCTACGAGCAGTACTTC.

The V and J genes are TRBV4-1 and TRBJ1-1; TRBD1 is a possible D gene (5 bases). Germline V gene sequence: CDR1 MGHRA, CDR2 YSYEKL. The V and J ends lost 1 base and 1 base respectively, with 16 bases between them. CDR3 length equals 17 residues. The DNA for the CDR3 is TGCGCCAGCAGCCAAGCAGGCTGGGGGAGGCGGAACACTGAAGCTTTCTTT. It yields the protein CASSQAGWGRRNTEAFF.

The chain has TRBV6-1 and TRBJ1-4; no firm D call. CDR1 is MNHNS and CDR2 is SASEGT in the germline V gene. Trimming stripped 1 base from V and 0 bases from J, with 9 bases between. This CDR3 comprises 16 residues. CDR3 region: CASSEGYSATNEKLFF. CDR3 DNA: TGTGCCAGCAGTGAAGGTTACAGTGCAACTAATGAAAAACTGTTTTTT.

The V and J genes are TRBV5-1 and TRBJ1-2; no reliable D call. Germline V gene data show CDR1 as SGHRS and CDR2 as YFSETQ. Trimming cost V 1 base and J 7 bases, with 11 bases left between them. The CDR3 length is 13 residues. In DNA, the CDR3 is TGCGCCAGCAGCTTGCGGGAACCAGGTGGCTACACCTTC. Its translation: CASSLREPGGYTF.

The V and J genes are TRBV7-8 and TRBJ1-4; TRBD1 is a possible D gene (5 bases). From germline, CDR1 is SGHVS and CDR2 FQNEAQ. The CDR3 totals 15 residues. V was clipped by 5 bases and J by 2 bases, with 12 bases between them. The CDR3 sequence is CASSANRMTNEKLFF. DNA of the CDR3: TGTGCCAGCAGCGCCAACAGGATGACTAATGAAAAACTGTTTTTT.

This chain joins TRBV7-2 and TRBJ2-3; no clear D. This CDR3 comprises 12 residues. With 5 bases removed from V and 6 bases from J, the gap between germline ends came to 9 bases. Germline loops: CDR1 SGHTA, CDR2 FQGNSA. In DNA form, the CDR3 reads TGTGCCAGCAGCCACTTCAAGGATACGCAGTATTTT. As protein: CASSHFKDTQYF.

This clone was seen just once. The chain links TRBV15 to TRBJ2-5, with D hard to call. Trimming left V 1 base short and J 3 bases short, with 9 bases between. This CDR3 contains 14 residues. The germline gives CDR1 LNHNV, CDR2 YYDKDF (reference sequence). The CDR3 loop is CATSRGNREETQYF. The DNA of the CDR3 is TGTGCCACCAGCAGAGGGAACCGGGAAGAGACCCAGTACTTC.

This chain links TRBV18 with TRBJ2-3; the match to TRBD2 covers 8 bases. Germline CDR1 reads KGHSH; CDR2 reads LQKENI. J gave up 8 bases and V 0 bases, and 7 bases lay outside the gene matches. The CDR3 extends over 15 amino acids. This CDR3 is CASSPPSGGSGTQYF. CDR3 sequence (DNA): TGTGCCAGCTCACCACCGAGCGGGGGAAGCGGTACGCAGTATTTT. The whole variable domain, filled in from reference TRBV18 and TRBJ2-3, reads NAGVMQNPRHLVRRRGQEARLRCSPMKGHSHVYWYRQLPEEGLKFMVYLQKENIIDESGMPKERFSAEFPKEGPSILRIQQVVRGDSAAYFCASSPPSGGSGTQYFGPGTRLTVL.

The CDR3 here is CASSKDRGLHSPLHF. The CDR3 DNA sequence: TGTGCCAGTAGTAAAGACAGGGGGCTACATTCACCCCTCCACTTT. J is TRBJ1-6 and V is TRBV19; 10 positions agree with TRBD1. The CDR3 totals 15 residues. V lost 4 bases, J lost 8 bases, and 5 bases stayed unmatched. The germline V gene encodes CDR1 LNHDA and CDR2 SQIVND (reference sequence).

The V gene is TRBV19, the J gene TRBJ2-2, with TRBD1 matching 8 bases. CDR1 and CDR2 (germline): LNHDA, SQIVND (reference sequence). This CDR3 region has 14 residues. After removal of 4 bases from V and 6 bases from J, the junction contained 4 bases not matched to a gene. CDR3 bases: TGTGCCAGTAGTAACAGGGGGTCGGCCGGGGAGCTGTTTTTT. It translates to CASSNRGSAGELFF.

The rearrangement uses TRBV7-9 and TRBJ2-5; possible D gene TRBD1, 5 bases. Germline V gene data show CDR1 as SEHNR and CDR2 as FQNEAQ (reference sequence). CDR3 length: 15 amino acids. V was pared by 2 bases and J by 2 bases, with 12 bases between. CDR3 in DNA: TGTGCCAGCAGCTTACTGGACAATAGGCAAGAGACCCAGTACTTC. The encoded protein is CASSLLDNRQETQYF. The whole variable domain, remainder taken from reference TRBV7-9 and TRBJ2-5, is DTGVSQNPRHKITKRGQNVTFRCDPISEHNRLYWYRQTLGQGPEFLTYFQNEAQLEKSRLLSDRFSAERPKGSFSTLEIQRTEQGDSAMYLCASSLLDNRQETQYFGPGTRLLVL.

The rearrangement joins TRBV7-2 to TRBJ2-3; 9 bases are a match to TRBD1. Germline trimming cut 7 bases from V and 6 bases from J; bases unmatched to any gene: 8. Germline assignment: CDR1 SGHTA and CDR2 FQGNSA. This CDR3 is 14 amino acids long. This CDR3 reads CASISRDRVDTQYF. CDR3 coding DNA: TGTGCCAGCATCTCCCGGGACAGGGTGGATACGCAGTATTTT.